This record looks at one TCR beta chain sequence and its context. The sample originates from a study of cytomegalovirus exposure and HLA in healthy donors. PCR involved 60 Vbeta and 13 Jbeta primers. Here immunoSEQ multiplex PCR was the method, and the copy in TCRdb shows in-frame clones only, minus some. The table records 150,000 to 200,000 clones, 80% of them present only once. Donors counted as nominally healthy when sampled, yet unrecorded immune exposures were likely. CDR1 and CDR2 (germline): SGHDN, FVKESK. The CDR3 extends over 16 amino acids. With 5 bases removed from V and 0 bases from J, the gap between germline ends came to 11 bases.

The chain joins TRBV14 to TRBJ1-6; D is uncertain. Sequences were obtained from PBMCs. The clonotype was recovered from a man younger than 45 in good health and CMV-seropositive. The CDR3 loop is CASSEAGSSYNSPLHF. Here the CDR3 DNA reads TGTGCCAGCAGCGAAGCGGGGAGCTCCTATAATTCACCCCTCCACTTT.